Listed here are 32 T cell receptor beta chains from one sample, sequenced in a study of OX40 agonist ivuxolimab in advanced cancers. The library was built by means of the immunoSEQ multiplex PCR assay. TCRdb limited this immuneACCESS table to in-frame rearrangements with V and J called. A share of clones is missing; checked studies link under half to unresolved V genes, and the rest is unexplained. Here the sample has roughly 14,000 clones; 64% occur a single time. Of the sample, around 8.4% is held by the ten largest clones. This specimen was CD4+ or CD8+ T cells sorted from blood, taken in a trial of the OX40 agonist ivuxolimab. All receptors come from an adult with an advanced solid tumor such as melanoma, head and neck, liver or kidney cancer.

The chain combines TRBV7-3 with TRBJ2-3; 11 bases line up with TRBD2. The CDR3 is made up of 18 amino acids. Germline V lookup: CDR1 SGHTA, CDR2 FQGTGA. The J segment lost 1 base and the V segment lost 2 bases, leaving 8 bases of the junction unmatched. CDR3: CASSLAILAGGRTDTQYF. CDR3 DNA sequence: TGTGCCAGCAGCTTAGCTATCCTAGCGGGGGGACGCACAGATACGCAGTATTTT. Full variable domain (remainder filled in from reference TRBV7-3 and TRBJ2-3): GAGVSQTPSNKVTEKGKYVELRCDPISGHTALYWYRQSLGQGPEFLIYFQGTGAADDSGLPNDRFFAVRPEGSVSTLKIQRTERGDSAVYLCASSLAILAGGRTDTQYFGPGTRLTVL.

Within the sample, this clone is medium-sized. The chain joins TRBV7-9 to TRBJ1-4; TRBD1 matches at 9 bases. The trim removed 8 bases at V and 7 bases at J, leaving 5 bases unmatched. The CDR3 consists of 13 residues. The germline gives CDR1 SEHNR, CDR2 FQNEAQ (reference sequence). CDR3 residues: CASGDRGVEKLFF. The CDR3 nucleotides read TGTGCCAGCGGCGACAGGGGGGTTGAAAAACTGTTTTTT.

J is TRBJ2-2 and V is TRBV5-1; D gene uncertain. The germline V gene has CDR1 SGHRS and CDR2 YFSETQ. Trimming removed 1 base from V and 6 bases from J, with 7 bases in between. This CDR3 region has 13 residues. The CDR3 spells CASSLMGSGELFF. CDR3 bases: TGCGCCAGCAGCTTGATGGGATCCGGGGAGCTGTTTTTT.

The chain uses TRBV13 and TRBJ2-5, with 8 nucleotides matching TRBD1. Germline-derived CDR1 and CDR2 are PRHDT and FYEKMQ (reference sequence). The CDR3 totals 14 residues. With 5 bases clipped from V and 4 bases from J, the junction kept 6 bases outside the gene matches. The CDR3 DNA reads TGTGCCAGCAGCATCGGACAGGGTCTAGAGACCCAGTACTTC. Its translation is CASSIGQGLETQYF. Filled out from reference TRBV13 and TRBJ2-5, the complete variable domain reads AAGVIQSPRHLIKEKRETATLKCYPIPRHDTVYWYQQGPGQDPQFLISFYEKMQSDKGSIPDRFSAQQFSDYHSELNMSSLELGDSALYFCASSIGQGLETQYFGPGTRLLVL.

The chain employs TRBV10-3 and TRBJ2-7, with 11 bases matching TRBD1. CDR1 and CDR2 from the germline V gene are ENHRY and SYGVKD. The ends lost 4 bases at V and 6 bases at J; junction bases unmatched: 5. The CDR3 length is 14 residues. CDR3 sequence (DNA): TGTGCCATCAGTGGGACAGGGGGCCCCCTCGAGCAGTACTTC. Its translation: CAISGTGGPLEQYF.

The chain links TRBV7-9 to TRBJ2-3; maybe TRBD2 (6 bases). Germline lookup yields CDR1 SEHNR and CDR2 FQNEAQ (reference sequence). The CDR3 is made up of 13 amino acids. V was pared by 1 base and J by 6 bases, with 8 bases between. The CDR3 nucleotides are TGTGCCAGCAGCTTAGTCGGGAGTGATACGCAGTATTTT. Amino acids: CASSLVGSDTQYF.

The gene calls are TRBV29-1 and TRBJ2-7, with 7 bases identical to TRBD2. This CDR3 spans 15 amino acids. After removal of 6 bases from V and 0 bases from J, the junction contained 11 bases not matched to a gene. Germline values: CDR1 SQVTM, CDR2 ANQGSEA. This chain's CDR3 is CSVSGGRTPSYEQYF. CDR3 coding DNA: TGCAGCGTCTCCGGGGGGAGGACGCCCTCCTACGAGCAGTACTTC.

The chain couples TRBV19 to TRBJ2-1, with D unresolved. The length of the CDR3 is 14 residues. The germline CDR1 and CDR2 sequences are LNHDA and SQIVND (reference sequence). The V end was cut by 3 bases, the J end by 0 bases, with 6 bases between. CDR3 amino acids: CASSMGYSYNEQFF. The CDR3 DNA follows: TGTGCCAGTAGTATGGGCTACTCCTACAATGAGCAGTTCTTC.

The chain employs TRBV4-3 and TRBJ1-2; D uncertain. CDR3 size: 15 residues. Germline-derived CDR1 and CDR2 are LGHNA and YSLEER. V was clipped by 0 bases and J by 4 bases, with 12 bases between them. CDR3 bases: TGCGCCAGCAGCCAAGACGGTGGGATGAGCTATGGCTACACCTTC. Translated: CASSQDGGMSYGYTF.

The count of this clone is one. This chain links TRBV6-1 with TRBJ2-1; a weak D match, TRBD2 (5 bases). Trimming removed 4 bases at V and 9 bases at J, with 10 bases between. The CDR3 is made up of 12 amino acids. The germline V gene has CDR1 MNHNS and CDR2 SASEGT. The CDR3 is CASSVDRGEQFF. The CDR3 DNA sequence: TGTGCCAGCAGTGTGGATCGGGGTGAGCAGTTCTTC.

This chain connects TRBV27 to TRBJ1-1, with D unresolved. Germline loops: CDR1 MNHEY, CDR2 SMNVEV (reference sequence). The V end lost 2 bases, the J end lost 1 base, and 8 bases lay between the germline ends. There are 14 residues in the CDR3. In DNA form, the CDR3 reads TGTGCCAGCAGTTTACGCGAGTCGAACACTGAAGCTTTCTTT. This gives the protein CASSLRESNTEAFF.

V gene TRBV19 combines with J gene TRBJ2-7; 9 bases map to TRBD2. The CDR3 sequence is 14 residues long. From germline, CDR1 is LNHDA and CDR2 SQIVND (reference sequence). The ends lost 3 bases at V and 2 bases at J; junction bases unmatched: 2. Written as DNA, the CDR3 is TGTGCCAGTAGTATTAGCGGGGGACCCTACGAGCAGTACTTC. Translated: CASSISGGPYEQYF.

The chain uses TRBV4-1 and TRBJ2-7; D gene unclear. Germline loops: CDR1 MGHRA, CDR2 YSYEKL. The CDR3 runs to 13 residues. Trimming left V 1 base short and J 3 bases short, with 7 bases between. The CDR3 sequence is CASSQGRYYEQYF. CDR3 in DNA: TGCGCCAGCAGCCAAGGCAGGTACTACGAGCAGTACTTC.

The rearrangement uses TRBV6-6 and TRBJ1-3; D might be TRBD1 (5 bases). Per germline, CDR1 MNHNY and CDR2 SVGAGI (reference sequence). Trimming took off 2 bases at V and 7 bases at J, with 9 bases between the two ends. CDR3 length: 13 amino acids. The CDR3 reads CASSYDPGNTIYF. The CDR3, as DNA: TGTGCCAGCAGTTACGACCCAGGGAACACCATATATTTT.

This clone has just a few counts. CDR3 sequence (DNA): TGTGCCAGCAGCCCACCGACAGGGGGATTCGTCAATGAGCAGTTCTTC. Its protein product is CASSPPTGGFVNEQFF. The rearrangement joins TRBV7-9 to TRBJ2-1, with 9 positions matching TRBD1. With 5 bases clipped from V and 6 bases from J, the junction kept 11 bases outside the gene matches. The germline CDR1 and CDR2 sequences are SEHNR and FQNEAQ (reference sequence). The CDR3 covers 16 residues.

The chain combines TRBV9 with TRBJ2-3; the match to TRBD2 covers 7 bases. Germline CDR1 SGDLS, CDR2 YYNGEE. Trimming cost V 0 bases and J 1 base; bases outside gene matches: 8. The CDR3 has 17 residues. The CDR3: CASSVDGGLYRTDTQYF. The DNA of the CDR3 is TGTGCCAGCAGCGTAGACGGGGGACTATACCGCACAGATACGCAGTATTTT.

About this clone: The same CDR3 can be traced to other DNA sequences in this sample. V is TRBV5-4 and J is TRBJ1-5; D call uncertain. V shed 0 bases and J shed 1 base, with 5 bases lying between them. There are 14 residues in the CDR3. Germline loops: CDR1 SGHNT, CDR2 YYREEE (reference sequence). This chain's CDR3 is CASSLAGSNQPQHF. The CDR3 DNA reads TGTGCCAGCAGCTTGGCAGGAAGCAATCAGCCCCAGCATTTT.

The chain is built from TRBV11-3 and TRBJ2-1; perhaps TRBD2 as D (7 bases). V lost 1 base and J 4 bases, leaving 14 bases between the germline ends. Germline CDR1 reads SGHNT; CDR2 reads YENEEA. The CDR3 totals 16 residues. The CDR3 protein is CASSLGGGGYYNEQFF. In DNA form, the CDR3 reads TGTGCCAGCAGCTTAGGGGGAGGGGGTTATTACAATGAGCAGTTCTTC.

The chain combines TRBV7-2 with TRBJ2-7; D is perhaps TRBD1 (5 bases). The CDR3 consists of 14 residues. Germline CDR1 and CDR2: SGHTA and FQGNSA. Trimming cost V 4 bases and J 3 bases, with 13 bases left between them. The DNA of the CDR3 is TGTGCCAGCAGCTCGGCAGGACAAATCTACGAGCAGTACTTC. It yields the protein CASSSAGQIYEQYF.

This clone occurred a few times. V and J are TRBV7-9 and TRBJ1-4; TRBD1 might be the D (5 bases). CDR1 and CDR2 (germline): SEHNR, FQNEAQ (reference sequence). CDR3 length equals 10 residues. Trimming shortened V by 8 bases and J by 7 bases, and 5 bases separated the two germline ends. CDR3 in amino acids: CASGGEKLFF. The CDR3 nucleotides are TGTGCCAGCGGGGGTGAAAAACTGTTTTTT.

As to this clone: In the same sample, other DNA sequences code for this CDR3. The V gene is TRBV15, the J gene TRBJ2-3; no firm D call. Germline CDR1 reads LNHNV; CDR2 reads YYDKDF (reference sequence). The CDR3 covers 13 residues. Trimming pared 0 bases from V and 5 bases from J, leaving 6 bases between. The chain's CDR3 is CATSRDRLDTQYF. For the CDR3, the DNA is TGTGCCACCAGCAGAGATCGGTTAGATACGCAGTATTTT.

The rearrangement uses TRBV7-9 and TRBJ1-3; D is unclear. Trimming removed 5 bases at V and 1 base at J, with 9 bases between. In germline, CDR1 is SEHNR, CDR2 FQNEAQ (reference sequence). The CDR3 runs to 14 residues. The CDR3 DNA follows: TGTGCCAGCAGCCCGGGGTCTTCTGGAAACACCATATATTTT. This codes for CASSPGSSGNTIYF.

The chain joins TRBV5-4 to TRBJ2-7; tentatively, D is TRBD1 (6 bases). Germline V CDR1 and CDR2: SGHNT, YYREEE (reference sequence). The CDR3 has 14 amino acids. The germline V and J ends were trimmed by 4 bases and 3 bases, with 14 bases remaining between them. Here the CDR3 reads CASSRTGSIYEQYF. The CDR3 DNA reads TGTGCCAGCAGCCGAACAGGGTCAATCTACGAGCAGTACTTC.

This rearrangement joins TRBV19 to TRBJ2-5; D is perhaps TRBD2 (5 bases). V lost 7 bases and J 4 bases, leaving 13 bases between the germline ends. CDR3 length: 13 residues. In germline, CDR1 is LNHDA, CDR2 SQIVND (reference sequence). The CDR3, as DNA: TGTGCCAGTAATAACGGAGGAAGAGAGACCCAGTACTTC. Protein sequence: CASNNGGRETQYF.

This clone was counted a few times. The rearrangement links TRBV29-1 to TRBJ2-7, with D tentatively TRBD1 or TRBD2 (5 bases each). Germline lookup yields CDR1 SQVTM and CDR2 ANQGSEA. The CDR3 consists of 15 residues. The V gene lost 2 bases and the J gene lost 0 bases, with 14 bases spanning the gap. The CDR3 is CSVETGQTHSYEQYF. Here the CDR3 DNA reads TGCAGCGTTGAAACGGGGCAGACCCACTCCTACGAGCAGTACTTC.

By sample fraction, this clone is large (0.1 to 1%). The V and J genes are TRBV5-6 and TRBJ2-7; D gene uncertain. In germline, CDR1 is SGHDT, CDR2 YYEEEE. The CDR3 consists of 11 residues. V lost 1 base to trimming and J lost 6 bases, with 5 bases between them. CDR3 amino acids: CASSLFLEQYF. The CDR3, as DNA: TGTGCCAGCAGCTTGTTCCTCGAGCAGTACTTC.

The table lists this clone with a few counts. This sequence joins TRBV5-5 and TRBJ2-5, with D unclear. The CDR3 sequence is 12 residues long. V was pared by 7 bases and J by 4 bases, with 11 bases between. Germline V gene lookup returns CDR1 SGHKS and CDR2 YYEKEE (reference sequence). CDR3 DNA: TGTGCCAGCCGCCCCTGGGGAGAGACCCAGTACTTC. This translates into CASRPWGETQYF.

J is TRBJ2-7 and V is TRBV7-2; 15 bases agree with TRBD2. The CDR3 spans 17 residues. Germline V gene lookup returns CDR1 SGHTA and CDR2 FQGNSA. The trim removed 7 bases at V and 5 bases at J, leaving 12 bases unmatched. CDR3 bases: TGTGCCAGCACTCTCCACGGACTAGCGGGGGGGCGGGACGAGCAGTACTTC. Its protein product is CASTLHGLAGGRDEQYF.

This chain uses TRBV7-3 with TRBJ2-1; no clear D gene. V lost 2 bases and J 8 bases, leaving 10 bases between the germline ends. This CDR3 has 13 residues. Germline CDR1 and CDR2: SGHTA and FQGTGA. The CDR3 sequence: CASSLVLADEQFF. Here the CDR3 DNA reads TGTGCCAGCAGCTTAGTGTTGGCCGATGAGCAGTTCTTC.

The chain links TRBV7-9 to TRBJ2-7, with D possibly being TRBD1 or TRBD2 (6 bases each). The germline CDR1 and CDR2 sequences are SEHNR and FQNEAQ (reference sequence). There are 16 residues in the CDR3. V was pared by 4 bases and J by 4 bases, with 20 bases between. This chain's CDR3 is CASSSAGGLKRYEQYF. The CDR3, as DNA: TGTGCCAGCAGCTCAGCCGGGGGCCTAAAGCGGTACGAGCAGTACTTC. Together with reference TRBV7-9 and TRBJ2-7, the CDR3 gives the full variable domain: DTGVSQNPRHKITKRGQNVTFRCDPISEHNRLYWYRQTLGQGPEFLTYFQNEAQLEKSRLLSDRFSAERPKGSFSTLEIQRTEQGDSAMYLCASSSAGGLKRYEQYFGPGTRLTVT.

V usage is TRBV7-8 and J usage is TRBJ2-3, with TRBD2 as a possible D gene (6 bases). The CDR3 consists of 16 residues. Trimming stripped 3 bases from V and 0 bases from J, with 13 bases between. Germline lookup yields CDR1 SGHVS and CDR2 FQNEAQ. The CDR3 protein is CASSLFAGPSTDTQYF. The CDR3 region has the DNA TGTGCCAGCAGCTTGTTTGCGGGGCCTAGCACAGATACGCAGTATTTT.

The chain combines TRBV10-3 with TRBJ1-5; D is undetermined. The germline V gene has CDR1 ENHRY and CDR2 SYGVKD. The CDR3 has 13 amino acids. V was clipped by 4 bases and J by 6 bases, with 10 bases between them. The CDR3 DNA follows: TGTGCCATCAGTGCGGGAGGGAGTCAGCCCCAGCATTTT. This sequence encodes CAISAGGSQPQHF.